Following are 4 T cell receptor beta chains from one sample sequenced in a study of technical replicates of blood from several donors (dated by TCRdb to the late 2010s). Library preparation employed the immunoSEQ multiplex PCR assay. This is the immuneACCESS table as TCRdb keeps it, with only in-frame sequences that have V and J called. A part of the clones is gone; compared with another copy, unresolved V genes explain less than half, and the rest is unexplained. Present in this sample are approximately 82,000 clones, around 90% of which were seen just once. About 0.4% of the sample comes from the top ten. Specimen: T cells isolated from PBMCs. These receptors were obtained from a human donor in good health. Some clones in this sample may be carry-over from other donors' samples.

The rearrangement uses TRBV13 and TRBJ2-1; possible D gene TRBD2, 6 bases. The CDR3 covers 13 residues. The V and J ends lost 5 bases and 7 bases respectively, with 12 bases between them. Germline loops: CDR1 PRHDT, CDR2 FYEKMQ (reference sequence). The CDR3 DNA sequence: TGTGCCAGCAGCCAATCCGCGGGGAATGAGCAGTTCTTC. Translation: CASSQSAGNEQFF.

The CDR3 bases are TGTGCCAGCAGCCAGACAGGGGACACCGGGGAGCTGTTTTTT. It specifies CASSQTGDTGELFF. J is TRBJ2-2 and V is TRBV7-9, with 8 bases matching TRBD1. The CDR3 is made up of 14 amino acids. Trimming cost V 5 bases and J 3 bases; bases outside gene matches: 2. CDR1 and CDR2 (germline): SEHNR, FQNEAQ (reference sequence). The full variable domain, its missing parts supplied by reference TRBV7-9 and TRBJ2-2, is DTGVSQNPRHKITKRGQNVTFRCDPISEHNRLYWYRQTLGQGPEFLTYFQNEAQLEKSRLLSDRFSAERPKGSFSTLEIQRTEQGDSAMYLCASSQTGDTGELFFGEGSRLTVL.

The chain uses TRBV15 and TRBJ2-1; the D gene is possibly TRBD2 (5 bases). The CDR3 consists of 15 residues. Germline V CDR1 and CDR2: LNHNV, YYDKDF (reference sequence). V was trimmed by 0 bases and J by 4 bases, leaving 10 bases between them. Here the CDR3 DNA reads TGTGCCACCAGCAGAGACCCGGGCGGGTACAATGAGCAGTTCTTC. Its protein is CATSRDPGGYNEQFF.

This chain connects TRBV28 to TRBJ2-7, with D possibly TRBD1 on 5 matching bases. This CDR3 is built from 13 residues. V lost 3 bases and J lost 2, with 8 bases in between. Germline lookup yields CDR1 MDHEN and CDR2 SYDVKM. The CDR3 DNA follows: TGTGCCAGCAGTTTTTCGGACACCTACGAGCAGTACTTC. Translation gives CASSFSDTYEQYF.